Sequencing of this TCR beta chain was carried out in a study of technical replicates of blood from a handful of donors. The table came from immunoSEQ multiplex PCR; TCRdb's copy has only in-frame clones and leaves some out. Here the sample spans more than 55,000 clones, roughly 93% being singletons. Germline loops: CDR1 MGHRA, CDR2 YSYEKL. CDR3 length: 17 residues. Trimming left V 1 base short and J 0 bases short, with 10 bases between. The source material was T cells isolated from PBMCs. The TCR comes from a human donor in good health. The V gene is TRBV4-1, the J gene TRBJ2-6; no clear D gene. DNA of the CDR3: TGCGCCAGCAGCCAAGGGCACGCCCTCTCTGGGGCCAACGTCCTGACTTTC. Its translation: CASSQGHALSGANVLTF.